One sample yielded the 6 T cell receptor beta chains listed below, sequenced in a study of control samples from healthy donors and cancer patients. Repertoires were generated with immunoSEQ multiplex PCR, while TCRdb's copy carries only in-frame clones and drops some. This table holds about 160,000 clones, roughly 95% found once. The sequenced material came from blood. Receptors originate from a woman in her 30s in good health.

The rearrangement joins TRBV5-6 to TRBJ1-2; no reliable D call. The CDR3 is 13 residues long. Germline V lookup: CDR1 SGHDT, CDR2 YYEEEE. Trimming left V 0 bases short and J 4 bases short, with 7 bases between. DNA for the CDR3: TGTGCCAGCAGCTTGGGGACGGTCTATGGCTACACCTTC. Residues: CASSLGTVYGYTF.

The DNA for the CDR3 is TGTGCCAGCGGAAGGCGAACAGGGAATTCACCCCTCCACTTT. Amino acid sequence: CASGRRTGNSPLHF. The chain recombines TRBV27 with TRBJ1-6, with D possibly TRBD1 on 6 matching bases. The V gene's germline CDR1 is MNHEY and CDR2 SMNVEV (reference sequence). The CDR3 spans 14 residues. The V and J ends lost 8 bases and 7 bases respectively, with 15 bases between them.

The V call is TRBV19, the J call TRBJ1-5; D is ambiguous. This CDR3 region has 17 residues. Trimming removed 3 bases at V and 7 bases at J, with 22 bases between. Germline V gene sequence: CDR1 LNHDA, CDR2 SQIVND (reference sequence). The chain's CDR3 is CASSITPSAGLGQPQHF. The CDR3 DNA reads TGTGCCAGTAGTATTACCCCATCGGCGGGGTTGGGACAGCCCCAGCATTTT.

The chain is built from TRBV15 and TRBJ1-1; D gene unclear. Trimming removed 4 bases at V and 4 bases at J, with 13 bases between. The CDR3 sequence is 14 residues long. Germline V gene lookup returns CDR1 LNHNV and CDR2 YYDKDF (reference sequence). The chain's CDR3 is CATSNGLWGTEAFF. The DNA of the CDR3 is TGTGCCACCAGCAATGGCCTCTGGGGCACTGAAGCTTTCTTT.

The V gene is TRBV14, the J gene TRBJ2-1; a weak D match, TRBD2 (6 bases). The length of the CDR3 is 15 residues. V was pared by 3 bases and J by 7 bases, with 16 bases between. Germline lookup yields CDR1 SGHDN and CDR2 FVKESK. In DNA, the CDR3 is TGTGCCAGCAGCCACCCCCCTCGGGAGAGGAATGAGCAGTTCTTC. Protein: CASSHPPRERNEQFF.

This sequence joins TRBV4-1 and TRBJ2-1, with a tentative D call TRBD2 (5 bases). Germline V CDR1 and CDR2: MGHRA, YSYEKL. This CDR3 has 16 residues. V was trimmed by 0 bases and J by 2 bases, leaving 11 bases between them. DNA of the CDR3: TGCGCCAGCAGCCAAGATATTAGTAGCGCCTACAATGAGCAGTTCTTC. Its protein product is CASSQDISSAYNEQFF.